These T cell receptor beta chains were read from a single sample in a study of T cell repertoires in cytomegalovirus infection. From the reads, TCRdb called clonotypes with MiXCR, one entry per CDR3 protein. The table has 650,000 to 850,000 distinct CDR3 sequences, about 28% seen once; the top ten hold around 12%. Their target antigens are unknown. Sequencing was performed on cultured CD8+ T cells from PBMCs, taken from culture after CMV antigen stimulation. The source of these receptors is a human donor in good health (CMV status not recorded). Some clones in this sample may be carry-over from other donors' samples. The CDR3 runs from the conserved cysteine through the conserved F or W. A D gene is named only where the DNA matches it firmly. The size field is filled for only some rows; it gives once, few, many or a size class.

j_call clone_size d_call v_call cdr3_nt cdr3_aa
TRBJ2-1 few - TRBV6-6 TGTGCCAGCAGTTACTCTCATAGCGAACCCTACAATGAGCAGTTCTTC CASSYSHSEPYNEQFF
TRBJ2-2 - - TRBV24-1 TGTGCCACCAGTGATCGTCAGGGCGACACCGGGGAGCTGTTTTTT CATSDRQGDTGELFF
TRBJ2-1 few TRBD1 TRBV7-3 TGTGCCAGCAGCTCCGGACAGGGGGGGGATGAGCAGTTCTTC CASSSGQGGDEQFF
TRBJ2-7 - TRBD2 TRBV10-3 TGTGCCACCCTCATCACTAGCGGGGGAGGGCACGAGCAGTACTTC CATLITSGGGHEQYF
TRBJ2-1 - - TRBV6-1 TGTGCCAGCTCCTCCGGCGCCCTCCCCTTTAATGAGCAGTTCTTC CASSSGALPFNEQFF
TRBJ1-4 many TRBD1 TRBV7-8 TGTGCCAGCAGCCCGGACAGGGGGTTCGGTTATGAAAAACTGTTTTTT CASSPDRGFGYEKLFF
TRBJ1-1 few TRBD1 TRBV6-6 TGTGCCAGCAGTTTTGGGACAGAGGAAGCTTTCTTT CASSFGTEEAFF
TRBJ1-1 - TRBD1 TRBV12-3/TRBV12-4 TGTGCCAGCAGTTTAAGGCGGGGGACAGGGACCAACTCGAACACTGAAGCTTTCTTT CASSLRRGTGTNSNTEAFF
TRBJ2-3 many - TRBV7-6 TGTGCCAGCAGCTTAGGGGGTCCGCACACAGATACGCAGTATTTT CASSLGGPHTDTQYF
TRBJ2-7 few TRBD2 TRBV27 TGTGCCAGCAGAGGTAGCGGGGGTTCCACCTACGAGCAGTACTTC CASRGSGGSTYEQYF
TRBJ1-1 few - TRBV28 TGTGCCAGCAGTTACTCCCCGGGCCAGAACACTGAAGCTTTCTTT CASSYSPGQNTEAFF
TRBJ1-5 - - TRBV5-6 TGTGCCAGCAGTCGCGGACTCGAAAATCAGCCCCAGCATTTT CASSRGLENQPQHF
TRBJ1-2 - TRBD1 TRBV4-1 TGCGCCAGCAGCCACCTGACAGGGTTGGATGGCTACACCTTC CASSHLTGLDGYTF
TRBJ2-7 - - TRBV4-1 TGTGCCAGCAGCCCCTGGGAGGGGGCCTACGAGCAGTACTTC CASSPWEGAYEQYF
TRBJ2-1 few TRBD2 TRBV6-5 TGTGCCAGCAGTTACTCAGCTAGCGGGGGGGACAATGAGCAGTTCTTC CASSYSASGGDNEQFF
TRBJ2-1 - - TRBV19 TGTGCCAGTACCATGGGGTCCTACAATGAGCAGTTCTTC CASTMGSYNEQFF
TRBJ2-1 few - TRBV14 TGTGCCAGCAGCCACTCCCCAGGGGCCTACAATGAGCAGTTCTTC CASSHSPGAYNEQFF
TRBJ2-3 few - TRBV12-3/TRBV12-4 TGTGCCAGCAGTTTACCGGGGGCCCCAAGCACAGATACGCAGTATTTT CASSLPGAPSTDTQYF
TRBJ1-2 few - TRBV7-9 TGTGCCAGCAGCTCCCCCGGGGGGGGTAGAACCTATGGCTACACCTTC CASSSPGGGRTYGYTF
TRBJ1-2 many - TRBV7-2 TGTGCCAGCAGCTTAGGGACAGCAGGGGACTATGGCTACACCTTC CASSLGTAGDYGYTF
TRBJ2-1 - - TRBV6-2/TRBV6-3 TGTGCCAGCCGGGACTCTCACAATGAGCAGTTCTTC CASRDSHNEQFF
TRBJ2-4 - - TRBV7-6 TGTGCCAGCAGCTTAGAGGAAGCCCGGTGCAACATTCAGTACTTC CASSLEEARCNIQYF
TRBJ1-1 - - TRBV28 TGTGCCAGCAGTTTTATGGATAACACTGAAGCTTTCTTT CASSFMDNTEAFF
TRBJ2-5 - - TRBV6-5 TGTGCCAGCAGTTACTCGGGGGAGCAAGAGACCCAGTACTTC CASSYSGEQETQYF
TRBJ2-7 - TRBD2 TRBV4-1 TGCGCCAGCAGCCAAGTATACGAGACTAGCCGCTACGAGCAGTACTTC CASSQVYETSRYEQYF
TRBJ2-1 many - TRBV7-9 TGTGCCAGCAGCTCAGGCTTAGGGAAGCAGTTCTTC CASSSGLGKQFF
TRBJ1-6 - TRBD1 TRBV4-1 TGCGCCAGCAGCCAAGCCAGGGGGAACTCACCCCTCCACTTT CASSQARGNSPLHF
TRBJ2-5 few - TRBV11-2 TGTGCCAGCAGTGACGGGCCCGGGGGGCGAGAGACCCAGTACTTC CASSDGPGGRETQYF
TRBJ2-1 few TRBD1 TRBV4-1 TGCGCCAGCAGCCGGGACAGTGTGAAGCAGTTCTTC CASSRDSVKQFF
TRBJ2-1 many TRBD1 TRBV9 TGTGCCAGCAGCCAAACAGGGGCCTACAATGAGCAGTTCTTC CASSQTGAYNEQFF
TRBJ1-4 - - TRBV7-2 TGTGCCAGCAGCCCTGTCGGAGCAACTAATGAAAAACTGTTTTTT CASSPVGATNEKLFF
TRBJ2-7 many - TRBV2 TGTGCCAGCAGCGAAGGCTACGAGCAGTACTTC CASSEGYEQYF
TRBJ2-2 few TRBD2 TRBV6-6 TGTGCCAGCAGTTACCGGGGGGGGAGGACCGGGGAGCTGTTTTTT CASSYRGGRTGELFF
TRBJ2-1 few TRBD2 TRBV7-9 TGTGCCAGCAGCTTAGTCAGCGGGGGGGATAATGAGCAGTTCTTC CASSLVSGGDNEQFF
TRBJ1-1 many - TRBV7-6 TGTGCCAGCAGCTTATGGTGGCAGGAAAACACTGAAGCTTTCTTT CASSLWWQENTEAFF
TRBJ2-6 - - TRBV6-2/TRBV6-3 TGTGCCAGCACCTTTTTTAAAGATTCGGGTGGGGCCAACGTCCTGACTTTC CASTFFKDSGGANVLTF
TRBJ1-3 - - TRBV2 TGTGCCAGCAGTGATCCTGGAAACACCATATATTTT CASSDPGNTIYF
TRBJ2-6 few TRBD1 TRBV7-2 TGTGCCAGCAGCTTTCGACAGGGCCTAATCTCCGTCCTGACTTTC CASSFRQGLISVLTF
TRBJ2-1 few - TRBV6-2/TRBV6-3 TGTGCCAGCACCAAGGGGGGTTCCTACAATGAGCAGTTCTTC CASTKGGSYNEQFF
TRBJ2-3 - - TRBV15 TGTGCCACCAGCAGCGGCGGGGATTCGACAGATACGCAGTATTTT CATSSGGDSTDTQYF
TRBJ2-1 - TRBD2 TRBV20-1 TGCAGTGCTACGGACAGGGGCGAAGGACTAGCGGGGGCCCTCTACAATGAGCAGTTCTTC CSATDRGEGLAGALYNEQFF
TRBJ2-1 - - TRBV12-3/TRBV12-4 TGTGCCAGCAGTTCCGGAGCGCTGAATGAGCAGTTCTTC CASSSGALNEQFF
TRBJ2-2 few TRBD2 TRBV28 TGTGCCAGCAGTTCCTGGACTAGCGGGGCTACTGGGGAGCTGTTTTTT CASSSWTSGATGELFF
TRBJ2-1 - TRBD2 TRBV4-3 TGCGCCAGCAGCCAAGATGGAGGGACTAGCTCGGGGGAGCAGTTCTTC CASSQDGGTSSGEQFF
TRBJ2-3 - - TRBV5-1 TGCGCCAGCAGCTTGGAGGGGAAAGGGCCAGATACGCAGTATTTT CASSLEGKGPDTQYF
TRBJ1-1 - TRBD1 TRBV7-2 TGTGCCAGCAGCTTAGCAACTGACAGGGGGCCAGGCACTGAAGCTTTCTTT CASSLATDRGPGTEAFF
TRBJ2-2 - - TRBV10-3 TGTGCCATCAGTGAAAGGGGTGGGACCGGGGAGCTGTTTTTT CAISERGGTGELFF
TRBJ1-1 - - TRBV29-1 TGCAGCGTTGAAGACGGATCGGAGCAGAACACTGAAGCTTTCTTT CSVEDGSEQNTEAFF
TRBJ1-2 medium-sized - TRBV7-9 TGTGCCAGCAGCTCGGGGGTTCAATTTAACTATGGCTACACCTTC CASSSGVQFNYGYTF
TRBJ1-1 - - TRBV12-5 TGTGCTAGTGGTTTCCCAGGGGATAGGGGTGAAGCTTTCTTT CASGFPGDRGEAFF